A selection of T cell receptor beta chains follows, all from one sample in a study of shared clonotypes between healthy human individuals. Measured with immunoSEQ multiplex PCR; TCRdb has only the in-frame clones, and not every one. The profile shows hundreds of thousands of clones, roughly 73% of them singletons. Sequencing used memory CD4+ T cells sorted from blood. The receptors were sampled from a woman in her 30s in good health. CDR3s include the opening cysteine and the closing phenylalanine or tryptophan. Each record gives: clone size, J gene, V gene, D gene, CDR3 DNA, CDR3 protein. The D gene is left open where the match is weak. Clone size is given for some rows only: seen once, a few or many times, or a class if the clone is expanded.

size: -
J: TRBJ2-2
V: TRBV11-2
D: -
DNA: TGTGCCAGCAGCTTAGAAGTCGGGGAGCTGTTTTTT
CDR3: CASSLEVGELFF

size: -
J: TRBJ2-1
V: TRBV27
D: TRBD2
DNA: TGTGCCAGCAGCATTAGCGGGAGTTCCTACAATGAGCAGTTCTTC
CDR3: CASSISGSSYNEQFF

size: -
J: TRBJ2-7
V: TRBV5-1
D: -
DNA: TGCGCCAGCAGCCCGCACCCACCTAGCGAGGAGCAGTACTTC
CDR3: CASSPHPPSEEQYF

size: -
J: TRBJ2-1
V: TRBV15
D: -
DNA: TGTGCCACCAGCAGACCCTGGGCGAATGAGCAGTTCTTC
CDR3: CATSRPWANEQFF

size: -
J: TRBJ2-2
V: TRBV28
D: TRBD1
DNA: TGTGCCAGCAGGAGAACAGGGGGACGGAACACCGGGGAGCTGTTTTTT
CDR3: CASRRTGGRNTGELFF

size: -
J: TRBJ2-7
V: TRBV7-2
D: -
DNA: TGTGCCAGCAGCTTCTCGAGCGCCCCGTACGAGCAGTACTTC
CDR3: CASSFSSAPYEQYF

size: few
J: TRBJ2-1
V: TRBV7-3
D: -
DNA: TGTGCCAGCAGCTTAGGCTCAAGCTCCTACAATGAGCAGTTCTTC
CDR3: CASSLGSSSYNEQFF

size: -
J: TRBJ2-1
V: TRBV4-2
D: TRBD2
DNA: TGTGCCAGCAGCCAAGATCCGGGAGGGTACTACAATGAGCAGTTCTTC
CDR3: CASSQDPGGYYNEQFF

size: -
J: TRBJ2-3
V: TRBV4-2
D: -
DNA: TGTGCCAGCAGCCCCGGACTATCAGATACGCAGTATTTT
CDR3: CASSPGLSDTQYF

size: -
J: TRBJ2-3
V: TRBV29-1
D: TRBD1
DNA: TGCAGCGCCAAAGGAGGGACAGGGAGCACAGATACGCAGTATTTT
CDR3: CSAKGGTGSTDTQYF

size: -
J: TRBJ1-1
V: TRBV29-1
D: -
DNA: TGCAGCGTTGAAGGAGACACTGCGGGAGCTTTCTTT
CDR3: CSVEGDTAGAFF

size: -
J: TRBJ2-3
V: TRBV7-8
D: -
DNA: TGTGCCAGCAGCTTAGAGGTCCTTCTGACGCAGTATTTT
CDR3: CASSLEVLLTQYF

size: -
J: TRBJ2-7
V: TRBV29-1
D: -
DNA: TGCAGCGTTATTGGGCGGGGAGTGAAGCAGTACTTC
CDR3: CSVIGRGVKQYF

size: few
J: TRBJ1-2
V: TRBV28
D: -
DNA: TGTGCCAGCAGTTTGGTAGGGGACGTCCGAGATGGCTACACCTTC
CDR3: CASSLVGDVRDGYTF

size: -
J: TRBJ2-7
V: TRBV6-1
D: -
DNA: TGTGCCAGCAGTGCAGGGGACGAGCAGTACTTC
CDR3: CASSAGDEQYF

size: -
J: TRBJ1-5
V: TRBV7-9
D: -
DNA: TGTGCCAGCAGCTTAGAGGCATCGGATCAGCCCCAGCATTTT
CDR3: CASSLEASDQPQHF

size: -
J: TRBJ2-1
V: TRBV30
D: TRBD2
DNA: TGTGCCTGGAGTGGATCTAGCGGAATATACAATGAGCAGTTCTTC
CDR3: CAWSGSSGIYNEQFF

size: -
J: TRBJ2-1
V: TRBV29-1
D: TRBD2
DNA: TGCAGCGCTCGGACTAGCGGGAGGGACAATGAGCAGTTCTTC
CDR3: CSARTSGRDNEQFF

size: -
J: TRBJ1-2
V: TRBV6-1
D: -
DNA: TGTGCCAGCAGTGAATGGGGAATTAACTATGGCTACACCTTC
CDR3: CASSEWGINYGYTF

size: -
J: TRBJ2-7
V: TRBV6-5
D: TRBD2
DNA: TGTGCCAGCAGTTTAGCGGGAGTAACCTACGAGCAGTACTTC
CDR3: CASSLAGVTYEQYF

size: once
J: TRBJ2-7
V: TRBV19
D: -
DNA: TGTGCCAGTAGTATGATTGGTGTTGGGGTCTACGAGCAGTACTTC
CDR3: CASSMIGVGVYEQYF

size: once
J: TRBJ2-5
V: TRBV25-1
D: TRBD1
DNA: TGTGCCAGCAGTGCCGACAGGGGGCTCCAAGAGACCCAGTACTTC
CDR3: CASSADRGLQETQYF

size: -
J: TRBJ2-3
V: TRBV28
D: -
DNA: TGTGCCATCAAAGGTTCTGATTCTCGCACAGATACGCAGTATTTT
CDR3: CAIKGSDSRTDTQYF

size: -
J: TRBJ2-7
V: TRBV15
D: TRBD1
DNA: TGTGCCACCTCTGACCCCGGGACAGGGTACGAGCAGTACTTC
CDR3: CATSDPGTGYEQYF

size: -
J: TRBJ2-2
V: TRBV2
D: -
DNA: TGTGCCAGCAGCGGGGACACCGGGGAGCTGTTTTTT
CDR3: CASSGDTGELFF

size: few
J: TRBJ1-6
V: TRBV30
D: -
DNA: TGTGCCTGGAGTGTCTACGGTAGCTCCTATAATTCACCCCTCCACTTT
CDR3: CAWSVYGSSYNSPLHF

size: -
J: TRBJ1-1
V: TRBV9
D: -
DNA: TGTGCCAGCAGCGCTACAGGTCGGTTTGGGACTGAAGCTTTCTTT
CDR3: CASSATGRFGTEAFF

size: -
J: TRBJ2-1
V: TRBV9
D: -
DNA: TGTGCCAGCAGCGACCCTTCCGGGGCTGAGCAGTTCTTC
CDR3: CASSDPSGAEQFF

size: -
J: TRBJ2-7
V: TRBV19
D: TRBD2
DNA: TGTGCCAGTAGCACAGTGCGACTAGCGGGAGGGTCGAGGACCCGCGAGCAGTACTTC
CDR3: CASSTVRLAGGSRTREQYF

size: few
J: TRBJ2-2
V: TRBV5-5
D: TRBD1
DNA: TGTGCCAGCAGCCCCTGGACAGGGGTCGGGGAGCTGTTTTTT
CDR3: CASSPWTGVGELFF

size: -
J: TRBJ1-2
V: TRBV4-2
D: TRBD1
DNA: TGTGCCAGCAGCCAAGCTACAGGGACAGGCGATGTCTATGGCTACACCTTC
CDR3: CASSQATGTGDVYGYTF

size: -
J: TRBJ2-7
V: TRBV5-5
D: -
DNA: TGTGCCAGCAGCCCGCCGGGCCGCAACTACGAGCAGTACTTC
CDR3: CASSPPGRNYEQYF

size: -
J: TRBJ1-5
V: TRBV12-2
D: -
DNA: TGTGCAAGTCGCTTAGCTCCCAGGGTCAATCAGCCCCAGCATTTT
CDR3: CASRLAPRVNQPQHF

size: -
J: TRBJ2-5
V: TRBV7-9
D: -
DNA: TGTGCCAGCAGCTACATTAGACTGACCAGGGACACACAAGAGACCCAGTACTTC
CDR3: CASSYIRLTRDTQETQYF

size: -
J: TRBJ1-1
V: TRBV30
D: -
DNA: TGTGCCTGGAGTGAAGGCAGGGGAGGGACTGAAGCTTTCTTT
CDR3: CAWSEGRGGTEAFF

size: -
J: TRBJ2-3
V: TRBV9
D: -
DNA: TGTGCCAGCAGCGTGGGCGGAGCCGACACAGATACGCAGTATTTT
CDR3: CASSVGGADTDTQYF